The source of this TCR beta chain is a study of T-cell memory formation after mild COVID-19 (dated by TCRdb to about 2021). Turning to the overall study: TCR sequence clusters from the two donors were found to be largely donor specific. In a couple of donors, T-cell clones that expanded and contracted after mild COVID-19 were followed by sequencing TCRalpha and TCRbeta repertoires longitudinally. Two young, previously healthy adult volunteers made up the cohort, one male and one female.

Including cysteine and phenylalanine, the CDR3 has 11 amino acids. Of the read, only the CDR3 DNA is kept; its 33 bases are in frame from base 1. The germline V gene encodes CDR1 MNHEY and CDR2 SVGEGT. The trim is 2 bases for V and 6 bases for J, with a gap of 1 base between the germline ends. The research as a whole found: The study covered only a couple of mild cases, and larger cohorts including severe cases with pre-infection samples were considered necessary. From day 15 to 85, contracting clones showed balanced CD4/CD8 phenotypes, whereas a second wave of clones that expanded from day 15 to 37 leaned towards CD4+. Contracting CD4+ clones were located mainly in the CM and EM memory subsets, whereas CD8+ clones were found to be enriched in EMRA. SARS-CoV-2 specificity of the second-wave clones peaking on day 37 was not confirmed. Some responding clones were detected in pre-infection memory, which suggested that pre-existing cross-reactive memory T cells had joined the SARS-CoV-2 response.

The reads were generated on an Illumina NovaSeq 6000. TCRalpha and TCRbeta cDNA libraries were built by 5'RACE with constant-segment primers, adding sample barcodes and unique molecular identifiers. Trizol reagent was used to extract RNA from every sample. The libraries were amplified in two PCR steps, and the second step added a second sample barcode and Illumina TruSeq adapters. Sequencing of the libraries was done on an Illumina NovaSeq, producing 2 x 150 bp paired-end reads. Concerning the study's data processing: With migec v1.2.7, reads were demultiplexed and then collapsed into UMI-guided consensus sequences. Using mixcr v2.1.11, UMI consensuses were aligned to TRA and TRB V and J templates and then assembled into clonotypes. A clonotype was counted as expanded or contracted only if both edgeR and NoisET called the change significant, with noise models trained on biological replicates. edgeR calls used a false discovery rate-adjusted p below 0.01 and a log2 fold-change threshold of 1. As an exploratory analysis of dynamics, max-normalized trajectories of the 1000 most abundant clonotypes were examined with PCA combined with hierarchical clustering. Separately sequenced CD4+ and CD8+ repertoires were used to assign a CD4 or CD8 phenotype to each responding clone. TCRdb took the public reads, trimmed them with fastp at Q25, ran MiXCR for clone calling and kept in-frame beta chains. Entries that share a CDR3 protein sequence are merged under the most common genes and DNA. The V and J calls were not made by the authors but by TCRdb's processing. This sample holds some 450,000 distinct CDR3 sequences; approximately 19% were observed only once. 20% to 25% of the sample belongs to the ten largest clones.

Many counts were recorded for this clonotype. No cognate antigen has been identified for it. One base away there is no much larger clone; base qualities are not given. PBMCs were isolated by Ficoll-Paque density gradient centrifugation. The clonotype was recovered from a man between 18 and 29 years old who had mild COVID-19 (a few samples of this study predate the infection). The sample titles of this study are shuffled in the database, so cell type and time point are left out; the donor was told from shared clones. Sequencing used PBMCs or a T cell subset sorted from them (not recorded which). The sequence joins TRBV6-2 or TRBV6-3 to TRBJ2-2, with no reliable assignment of the D segment. The sequenced DNA: TGTGCCAGCAGTTACCCCGGGGAGCTGTTTTTT. This codes for CASSYPGELFF.